This T cell receptor beta chain is drawn from a study of T cells in Graves' hyperthyroidism and ophthalmopathy. This clonotype has a count of ten or more. Orbital computed tomography and thyroid ultrasound, together with serum TRAb and thyroxine and clinical symptoms, were used for diagnoses. There were TCR beta CDR3 regions amplified from RNA transcripts. HTBI primers were the set used in a first-round RT-PCR of the TCR CDR3. MiXCR, applied by TCRdb to the multiplex PCR reads, yields one record per CDR3 protein. In the table there are a few hundred thousand distinct CDR3 sequences, roughly 15% of which are singletons. The germline V and J ends were trimmed by 6 bases and 0 bases, with 10 bases remaining between them. In germline, CDR1 is SNHLY, CDR2 FYNNEI. The CDR3 loop spans 14 amino acids.

The TCR comes from a young woman with Graves' ophthalmopathy. The chain uses TRBV2 and TRBJ2-3; D not resolved. The sequencing input was blood. CDR3 in DNA: TGTGCCAGCAGGGATGGACGGAGCACAGATACGCAGTATTTT. It translates to CASRDGRSTDTQYF. The variable domain in full, completed from reference TRBV2 and TRBJ2-3, reads EPEVTQTPSHQVTQMGQEVILRCVPISNHLYFYWYRQILGQKVEFLVSFYNNEISEKSEIFDDQFSVERPDGSNFTLKIRSTKLEDSAMYFCASRDGRSTDTQYFGPGTRLTVL.